The present TCR beta chain was sequenced within a study of blood T cell repertoires in COVID-19. Study context: The cDNA or gDNA used as material had been derived from T cells, B-cell-depleted T cells, or PBMCs.

The method was immunoSEQ multiplex PCR; TCRdb's version includes in-frame clones alone and lacks a portion of them. The sample yields roughly 330,000 clones, about 90% seen once. V shed 3 bases and J 5 bases; nucleotides not matched to a gene: 1. This CDR3 region has 15 residues. Germline CDR1 is LGHDT and CDR2 is YNNKEL (reference sequence). Living in about two dozen US areas, the participants were between roughly 18 and 90 years of age. Allocation to cohorts depended on clinical history reported by the participants. Material for sequencing was PBMCs or T cells enriched from blood (not recorded which). This TCR derives from a young woman who had recovered from COVID-19. The chain combines TRBV3-1 (or the pseudogene TRBV3-2) with TRBJ1-6; 10 nucleotides match TRBD1. CDR3 sequence reads: CASSQGTGDNSPLHF. DNA of the CDR3: TGTGCCAGCAGCCAGGGGACAGGGGATAATTCACCCCTCCACTTT.